This entry describes one TCR beta chain. The antigen it recognizes is unknown. Within one base of it there is no much larger clone, and no base qualities were kept. This record comes from a study of cytomegalovirus exposure and HLA in healthy donors listed by TCRdb under 2017. Background for the entire study: In an earlier analysis of 587 of the donors, under 300 Gb of sequence data and 117 million unique TCR beta sequences from 150 million to 200 million T cells were reported. The number of typed donors differed by locus: roughly 620-630 for A, B, C, DRB1 and DQB1; 522 for DQA1; roughly 600 for DPA1; and around 470 for DPB1. To predict cytomegalovirus infection status, the study combined high-throughput TCR immunosequencing, statistical association of individual TCRs with disease status, and machine learning. A separate validation cohort of roughly 120 different subjects was used in addition to the approximately 700-subject first cohort. Alongside the repertoire data, information on donor age, sex, ethnicity and CMV serostatus was compiled. Every discovery cohort repertoire had been produced on one sequencing platform. In a later analysis, previously published TCR beta repertoires from fewer than 750 donors were re-analyzed and high-resolution HLA genotyping was added so that TCR occurrence patterns could be studied. An earlier analysis of roughly 580 of the donors used high-throughput TCR beta sequencing to judge whether each TCR beta V gene segment behaved as functional or pseudogenic. Among roughly 400 genotyped donors of the cohort, an average of approximately 250,000 unique TCR beta nucleotide sequences were sequenced per donor, roughly 18% of them non-productive. About 280 gigabases of sequencing data and roughly 80 million unique TCR sequences made up an early release that covered approximately 620 HLA-typed donors. In a later genetic analysis, genome-wide SNP genotypes for about three fifths of the roughly 670 donors were used, and that subset was treated as a discovery cohort. The later analysis used no new phenotypic data to find candidate immune exposures, relying instead on TCR beta sequences and their occurrence across donors. Using immunosequencing, the study profiled T cell repertoires from roughly 650 subjects and related those repertoires to cytomegalovirus serostatus. HLA typing included class I and class II loci at four-digit resolution. Among the roughly 430 genotyped donors, approximately 76% belonged to the genetic ancestry cluster associated with self-reported Caucasian donors. Roughly 5 DR-DQ haplotypes were handled as single units for association and clustering because linkage in the cohort was strong. The study was designed to test whether signatures of past pathogen exposure could be identified by cataloging public T cell receptors. Overall study results and their limits: In an earlier analysis of some 550 of the donors, most TCR beta V segments were observed in productive rearrangements about 90% or about 30% of the time, broadly matching IMGT annotations. The study gave a list of 150 to 200 TCR beta chains associated with cytomegalovirus. Roughly uniform sequencing depth across donors was assumed in presence/absence analyses, although this assumption may not hold. Approximately 18 rarely observed V segments, including chromosome 9 orphons, were excluded from the earlier analysis of 550 to 700 of the donors because counts were too low. A later analysis associated roughly 17,000 TCR beta sequences with specific HLA alleles at a false discovery rate of 0.05. Assigning TCR associations to individual alleles was difficult when HLA alleles, especially DR and DQ, strongly co-occurred. In a later genetic analysis, a missense DCLRE1C variant was associated with V-gene and J-gene trimming of TCR beta chains, and the association was replicated in an independent cohort. The classifier was reported to diagnose cytomegalovirus status with high specificity and sensitivity in both the original and validation cohorts. According to the authors, the approach could potentially be generalized to other disease states and immunological phenotypes. Across donors, most TCR sequences were observed very rarely, whereas some public TCRs were present in many individuals. Because some donors lacked HLA typing at each locus, the association tests relied only on the typed subset. The cohort was sequenced for TCR beta chains only, and without alpha or paired-chain data the features that could be detected were limited. A further reported finding was that TCR beta sequences accurately predicted the HLA-A and HLA-B alleles for most subjects in the first cohort. The sequencing pipeline was judged likely to have produced a cluster of highly shared sequence variants as a technical artifact. In a later genetic analysis, fewer N-insertions in productive TCRs were reported among donors in an Asian-associated ancestry cluster than the 666-donor mean. In a later analysis, TCR association rates were found to vary across HLA loci, with the most associated TCRs seen for DRB1 alleles and the fewest for HLA-C alleles. Linkage disequilibrium might explain the correlated functional status among segregating V segments, but an unknown experimental factor could not be excluded. In a later analysis, several top co-occurrence clusters were reported to appear linked to parvovirus B19, influenza, CMV and Epstein-Barr virus. In vitro tests confirmed that three of the cytomegalovirus-associated TCR beta chains recognize cytomegalovirus antigens. A later analysis found that HLA-associated TCR beta chains were more clonally expanded and had lower generation probabilities than equally common non-associated chains. Immune exposure information for the cohort was limited to CMV serostatus. Some IMGT-functional V segments, including TRBV6-2 and TRBV6-3, could not be distinguished by the 87-base-pair reads and were therefore excluded. In a later analysis, most CMV-associated TCR beta chains were found to appear HLA-restricted, with HLA associations seemingly driven largely by CMV exposure.

The cohort was made up of around 720 healthy bone marrow donors. At the time of sampling, all cohort members were nominally healthy, though unrecorded immune exposures were likely present. The donor was CMV seropositive and was included in the group of some 290 seropositive cohort members. A peripheral blood sample was collected from each donor, and TCR beta sequencing was performed on peripheral blood mononuclear cells. Genomic DNA extraction from the blood cell samples was performed with the Qiagen DNeasy Blood Extraction Kit. The method behind the library was the immunoSEQ multiplex PCR assay. The multiplex PCR relied on a mix of 60 forward primers for TCR Vbeta segments and 13 reverse primers for TCR Jbeta segments. The CDR3 region of rearranged TCR beta genes was amplified from genomic DNA by a multiplex PCR assay. Amplified TCR beta libraries were sequenced as 87-base-pair reads on the Illumina HiSeq System. In the source study's methods: In a later analysis, tens of millions of unique TCR beta chains were counted across the 500 to 850 repertoires, and roughly 10 million of these chains were shared by at least two donors. To remove PCR and sequencing errors, raw reads were error-corrected and collapsed into unique sequences using a nearest-neighbor algorithm that merged closely related sequences. V, D and J gene segments were assigned by aligning CDR3 sequences to IMGT reference sequences. Each retained sequence needed at least a six-nucleotide match to both a V gene segment and a J gene segment. A rearrangement was called productive if the CDR3 had no stop codons and remained in frame with V and J, and every other rearrangement was called non-productive. Following IMGT convention, CDR3 was defined as the stretch from the second conserved V-encoded cysteine to the conserved J-encoded phenylalanine. The earlier analysis of fewer than 750 of the donors excluded sequences that lacked an unambiguous match to a single V gene segment. In an earlier analysis of approximately 500 of the donors, a V segment was called functional when productive rearrangements were above 56.7%, and segregating when the standard deviation between donors exceeded 5%. A statistical classification framework was built to diagnose cytomegalovirus status from the catalog of TCR beta chain sequences. In a later analysis, V and J genes were assigned by comparing TCR nucleotide sequences against IMGT/GENE-DB human TR gene sequences. The TCRdist pipeline was used in a later analysis to assign CDR3 sequences and most-parsimonious VDJ recombination scenarios. In a later analysis, every TCR beta chain was defined by the combination of its CDR3 amino acid sequence and its V-gene family, and reads without a unique V-gene family were dropped. In a later analysis, fewer than 650 highly shared, low-generation-probability nucleotide sequences were removed to address suspected cross-contamination and a sequencing artifact. A later analysis calculated a clonal expansion index for each public chain from normalized within-repertoire ranks of inferred template counts. Generation probabilities in a later analysis came from a VDJ recombination model fitted to out-of-frame rearrangements, and those results were checked against IGoR. In a later analysis, hypergeometric tests were used to score TCR-TCR, TCR-HLA and TCR-CMV co-occurrence, with a repertoire-size bias correction applied to TCR pairs. To estimate false discovery rates, a later analysis permuted the HLA or CMV assignments 20 times. In a later analysis, co-occurring TCRs were grouped using DBSCAN, with TCRdist sequence similarity added in when clustering inside HLA-allele-positive subsets. Repertoires with fewer than 30,000 or more than 120,000 public chains were left out of co-occurrence clustering, as were about five repertoires with anomalous nucleotide sharing. The table was pulled from immuneACCESS by TCRdb, which kept in-frame rearrangements only. Such tables lose some clones; where checked, under half of the loss comes from unresolved V genes, and the rest has no known cause. V, J and clone size derive from that table, while D and trimming were established from the DNA sequence. This sample gives fewer than 200,000 clones in total; approximately 78% of them show up just once. In total, the top ten clones hold roughly 7.5% of the sample.

The germline V gene (reference sequence) supplies CDR1 LNHDA and CDR2 SQIVND. The CDR3 starts with the cysteine, ends with the phenylalanine, and has 15 residues. Only the CDR3 DNA stays, 45 bases, in frame from base 1. V was cut back by 4 bases and J by 0 bases, leaving a gap of 10 bases between them. The chain employs TRBV19 and TRBJ1-3, with a tentative D gene TRBD1 over 5 matching bases. The sequencing sample was made of PBMCs. The receptor was derived from a woman in her twenties or thirties in good health and CMV-seropositive. The CDR3 amino acid sequence is: CASSTRDRSGNTIYF. The DNA sequence reads TGTGCCAGTAGTACGCGGGACCGCTCTGGAAACACCATATATTTT. The CDR3, completed at both ends by the reference TRBV19 and TRBJ1-3 genes, gives the full variable domain DGGITQSPKYLFRKEGQNVTLSCEQNLNHDAMYWYRQDPGQGLRLIYYSQIVNDFQKGDIAEGYSVSREKKESFPLTVTSAQKNPTAFYLCASSTRDRSGNTIYFGEGSWLTVV.